One sample yielded the 2 T cell receptor beta chains listed below, sequenced in a study of blood T cell repertoires in COVID-19. Sequenced by immunoSEQ multiplex PCR; TCRdb stores in-frame clones only, minus some. The table lists 200,000 to 300,000 clones, around 81% of them singletons. Sequences were obtained from peripheral blood. The receptors originated from an elderly woman with COVID-19, enrolled during active disease.

The chain joins TRBV30 to TRBJ1-5; D gene unclear. V lost 2 bases to trimming and J lost 0 bases, with 8 bases between them. This CDR3 comprises 14 residues. Germline V gene lookup returns CDR1 GTSNPN and CDR2 SVGIG (reference sequence). CDR3 nucleotides: TGTGCCTGGAGTAGAGTGTCTAGCAATCAGCCCCAGCATTTT. Amino acid sequence: CAWSRVSSNQPQHF.

V gene TRBV30 combines with J gene TRBJ2-5, with D tentatively TRBD1 (6 bases). The length of the CDR3 is 11 residues. Trimming removed 2 bases at V and 9 bases at J, with 10 bases between. Germline V gene lookup returns CDR1 GTSNPN and CDR2 SVGIG (reference sequence). CDR3 in amino acids: CAWSQDRAQYF. The CDR3 DNA reads as TGTGCCTGGAGTCAGGACAGAGCCCAGTACTTC.